The entry below describes one TCR beta chain. Antigen specificity is unknown. This entry is derived from a study of post-analysis software for immune sequencing data. In the study overall: Relapsing-remitting, secondary progressive and progressive-relapsing forms of multiple sclerosis all featured among disease courses. Study-level results: Higher frequency in patients than in controls was seen for roughly five TRBV segments, with TRBV5-6, TRBV5-1 and TRBV20-1 among them.

This CDR3 is built from 15 residues. Unique-molecular-identifier-tagged TCR beta cDNA libraries were used. Each CDR3 protein gets one entry after TCRdb re-called the PCR reads with MiXCR. Of approximately 730,000 distinct CDR3 sequences listed, around 42% are singletons. V and J are TRBV21-1 and TRBJ2-4. TRBV21-1 is flagged as a pseudogene. The receptor was derived from a girl aged 10 to 17 with multiple sclerosis. Sample: blood. The CDR3 spells CTSSLTTVAKNIQYF. CDR3 DNA sequence: TGTACCAGCAGCCTGACGACGGTAGCCAAAAACATTCAGTACTTC.